Listed here are 30 T cell receptor beta chains from one sample, sequenced in a study of beta chain features in type 1 diabetes. Sequenced material consisted of expressed TCRB transcripts (all of the isolated RNA was reverse transcribed). The assay was immunoSEQ multiplex PCR, and TCRdb's table has in-frame clones only and misses some. The data hold hundreds of thousands of clones, with 25% to 35% observed a single time. The sequencing input was naive CD4+ T cells from blood. The receptors shown here come from a man between 18 and 29 years old in good health.

This clone has only a few counts. This chain links TRBV9 with TRBJ1-5; 7 bases fit TRBD1. After removal of 2 bases from V and 6 bases from J, the junction contained 5 bases not matched to a gene. Germline loops: CDR1 SGDLS, CDR2 YYNGEE. CDR3 length equals 14 residues. The DNA of the CDR3 is TGTGCCAGCAGCGTTGGGACAGACGGTCAGCCCCAGCATTTT. As protein: CASSVGTDGQPQHF.

This chain uses TRBV29-1 with TRBJ2-5; D is possibly TRBD2 (5 bases). The J call is in doubt because the DNA end fits TRBJ2-7 better. The CDR3 length is 13 residues. Germline V gives CDR1 SQVTM, CDR2 ANQGSEA. The CDR3 DNA reads TGCAGCGTTGCTAGCAGGCTCAGATACGAGCAGTACTTC. Protein sequence: CSVASRLRYEQYF.

CDR3 amino acids: CASKTENTGELFF. In DNA form, the CDR3 reads TGTGCCAGTAAGACAGAGAACACCGGGGAGCTGTTTTTT. The chain recombines TRBV6-4 with TRBJ2-2, with a weak D call TRBD1 (5 bases). Germline values: CDR1 MRHNA, CDR2 SNTAGT. This CDR3 comprises 13 residues. Trimming removed 9 bases from V and 1 base from J, with 9 bases in between.

The chain uses TRBV30 and TRBJ2-4, with 10 bases identical to TRBD1. Germline V lookup: CDR1 GTSNPN, CDR2 SVGIG (reference sequence). Unmatched junction bases numbered 4, after V lost 1 base and J lost 7 bases. This CDR3 comprises 14 residues. Written as DNA, the CDR3 is TGTGCCTGGAGTGGACAGGGGGCGCGGAACATTCAGTACTTC. Translation: CAWSGQGARNIQYF.

The chain carries TRBV7-2 and TRBJ1-5; 9 bases are shared with TRBD1. The CDR3 has 14 amino acids. The germline V gene has CDR1 SGHTA and CDR2 FQGNSA. V gave up 5 bases and J gave up 7 bases; unmatched junction bases: 6. CDR3 DNA: TGTGCCAGCAGCGTCGGGACAGGGTACCAGCCCCAGCATTTT. Its protein product is CASSVGTGYQPQHF.

The rearrangement joins TRBV11-1 to TRBJ2-1; D possibly uses TRBD1 or TRBD2 (6 bases each). Between the trimmed V and J ends, which lost 5 bases and 7 bases, there was a span of 18 bases. The germline CDR1 and CDR2 sequences are SGHAT and FQDESV (reference sequence). This CDR3 is built from 15 residues. The CDR3 loop is CASSRMEGGKNEQFF. CDR3 DNA: TGTGCCAGCAGCCGGATGGAAGGGGGGAAGAATGAGCAGTTCTTC.

The chain has TRBV7-8 and TRBJ2-3; 13 nucleotides match TRBD2. The CDR3 runs to 17 residues. CDR1 and CDR2 (germline): SGHVS, FQNEAQ. Trimming removed 5 bases from V and 4 bases from J; junction bases left unmatched: 9. The CDR3 is CASSISLAGGISDTQYF. The CDR3, as DNA: TGTGCCAGCAGCATATCACTAGCGGGAGGGATTTCAGATACGCAGTATTTT.

This chain joins TRBV11-2 and TRBJ2-1; 11 nucleotides align to TRBD2. CDR1 is SGHAT, CDR2 FQNNGV, per germline. The CDR3 extends over 15 amino acids. The junction had 4 bases not matched to a gene; V was cut back by 4 bases and J by 5 bases. For the CDR3, the DNA is TGTGCCAGCAGCTCGTTGGGACTAGCGGACAATGAGCAGTTCTTC. Translated: CASSSLGLADNEQFF.

This sequence joins TRBV18 and TRBJ1-2; D may be TRBD1 (5 bases). The CDR3 covers 14 residues. V dropped 2 bases and J dropped 0 bases, with 7 bases sitting between them. Germline V gene sequence: CDR1 KGHSH, CDR2 LQKENI. The CDR3, as DNA: TGTGCCAGCTCACCATCAGGGACTAACTATGGCTACACCTTC. It encodes CASSPSGTNYGYTF.

J is TRBJ1-1 and V is TRBV5-1; D is unclear. The V end lost 0 bases, the J end lost 2 bases, and 8 bases lay between the germline ends. Germline values: CDR1 SGHRS, CDR2 YFSETQ. The CDR3 spans 14 residues. This chain's CDR3 is CASSLGGGNTEAFF. The DNA of the CDR3 is TGCGCCAGCAGCTTGGGAGGCGGTAACACTGAAGCTTTCTTT.

V gene TRBV19 combines with J gene TRBJ2-7; 8 bases map to TRBD1. The trim removed 5 bases at V and 7 bases at J, leaving 10 bases unmatched. Looked up from germline, CDR1 is LNHDA and CDR2 is SQIVND (reference sequence). This CDR3 has 14 amino acids. DNA of the CDR3: TGTGCCAGTAGTCTGCAGGGGGCCTCGGGAGAGCAGTACTTC. This translates into CASSLQGASGEQYF.

This clone has just a few counts. The chain recombines TRBV30 with TRBJ2-7; 8 positions match TRBD1. Per the germline V gene, CDR1 is GTSNPN and CDR2 is SVGIG (reference sequence). The V gene end was trimmed by 1 base and the J gene end by 5 bases; junction bases not matched to a gene: 1. The CDR3 consists of 12 residues. The CDR3 nucleotides read TGTGCCTGGAGTGACAGGGGGAACGAGCAGTACTTC. This gives the protein CAWSDRGNEQYF.

This sequence joins TRBV4-2 and TRBJ1-2; D remains unclear. The V end was cut by 0 bases, the J end by 8 bases, with 13 bases between. The CDR3 extends over 14 amino acids. Germline V gene lookup returns CDR1 LGHNA and CDR2 YNFKEQ. CDR3 DNA: TGTGCCAGCAGCCAAGATCCCCAGGCATGGGGCTACACCTTC. This gives the protein CASSQDPQAWGYTF.

The chain couples TRBV28 to TRBJ2-7; 7 positions match TRBD1. Germline V gene sequence: CDR1 MDHEN, CDR2 SYDVKM. The V segment lost 10 bases and the J segment 4 bases; nucleotides outside the gene matches: 1. CDR3 size: 10 residues. CDR3 coding DNA: TGTGCCACCAGGGGGTACGAGCAGTACTTC. Translation: CATRGYEQYF. The complete variable domain, with remaining parts taken from reference TRBV28 and TRBJ2-7, reads DVKVTQSSRYLVKRTGEKVFLECVQDMDHENMFWYRQDPGLGLRLIYFSYDVKMKEKGDIPEGYSVSREKKERFSLILESASTNQTSMYLCATRGYEQYFGPGTRLTVT.

The rearrangement links TRBV23-1 to TRBJ2-2; 10 nucleotides agree with TRBD2. TRBV23-1 is filed as an ORF, its function uncertain. J was trimmed by 1 base and V by 6 bases; bases with no gene match: 8. The CDR3 sequence is 17 residues long. Here the CDR3 DNA reads TGCGCCAGCAGCCGCGTGGGACTAGCGTTGAACACCGGGGAGCTGTTTTTT. Translated: CASSRVGLALNTGELFF.

This clone occurred a few times. The chain has TRBV29-1 and TRBJ1-2; D is unclear. V dropped 3 bases and J dropped 4 bases, with 12 bases sitting between them. Germline loops: CDR1 SQVTM, CDR2 ANQGSEA. The CDR3 consists of 13 residues. CDR3 in DNA: TGCAGCGTTGATGAACACGCCGGCTATGGCTACACCTTC. Amino acids: CSVDEHAGYGYTF.

The V call is TRBV29-1, the J call TRBJ2-5; 8 positions agree with TRBD1. The germline CDR1 and CDR2 sequences are SQVTM and ANQGSEA. Trimming cost V 4 bases and J 5 bases; bases outside gene matches: 9. The CDR3 extends over 14 amino acids. The CDR3 DNA reads TGCAGCGTTGCGACAGGGGATGGGTTGGAGACCCAGTACTTC. This sequence encodes CSVATGDGLETQYF.

This clone was counted only a few times. Other DNA sequences from this sample encode an identical CDR3 as well. The chain couples TRBV30 to TRBJ1-1; D is unclear. The V end lost 0 bases, the J end lost 4 bases, and 3 bases lay between the germline ends. The germline CDR1 and CDR2 sequences are GTSNPN and SVGIG (reference sequence). The CDR3 spans 11 residues. The CDR3, as DNA: TGTGCCTGGAGTGTGGTCACTGAAGCTTTCTTT. This translates into CAWSVVTEAFF.

V and J are TRBV6-6 and TRBJ1-1, with a tentative D call TRBD1 (5 bases). The germline CDR1 and CDR2 sequences are MNHNY and SVGAGI (reference sequence). V gave up 0 bases and J gave up 7 bases, with 15 bases separating them. The CDR3 spans 15 residues. The CDR3 region is CASSYSGNSRGEAFF. CDR3 DNA sequence: TGTGCCAGCAGTTACTCCGGTAATTCAAGGGGTGAAGCTTTCTTT.

This clone was counted between two and nine times. The gene calls are TRBV29-1 and TRBJ2-1; D is undetermined. Germline V lookup: CDR1 SQVTM, CDR2 ANQGSEA. This CDR3 spans 11 amino acids. Trimming shortened V by 4 bases and J by 6 bases, and 7 bases separated the two germline ends. The CDR3: CSVARSNEQFF. The CDR3 nucleotides are TGCAGCGTTGCTAGGTCCAATGAGCAGTTCTTC.

J is TRBJ2-5 and V is TRBV30; D is undetermined. Germline V gene lookup returns CDR1 GTSNPN and CDR2 SVGIG (reference sequence). Trimming removed 4 bases from V and 2 bases from J, with 8 bases in between. This CDR3 region has 12 residues. CDR3 nucleotide sequence: TGTGCCTGGAACGTGGGTCAAGAGACCCAGTACTTC. This gives the protein CAWNVGQETQYF.

This clone occurred a few times. The V call is TRBV7-9, the J call TRBJ2-5; the D is unclear. The germline gives CDR1 SEHNR, CDR2 FQNEAQ (reference sequence). The CDR3 is 12 amino acids. V lost 5 bases and J lost 5, with 9 bases in between. CDR3 coding DNA: TGTGCCAGCAGCCCCACGTCGGAGACCCAGTACTTC. Encoded protein: CASSPTSETQYF. The full variable domain, in which reference TRBV7-9 and TRBJ2-5 provide the parts outside the CDR3, is DTGVSQNPRHKITKRGQNVTFRCDPISEHNRLYWYRQTLGQGPEFLTYFQNEAQLEKSRLLSDRFSAERPKGSFSTLEIQRTEQGDSAMYLCASSPTSETQYFGPGTRLLVL.

V usage is TRBV7-2 and J usage is TRBJ2-7; the D is unclear. The CDR3 runs 15 residues. CDR1 SGHTA and CDR2 FQGNSA come from the germline V gene. V lost 1 base and J 0 bases, leaving 10 bases between the germline ends. CDR3 loop: CASSLVSAASYEQYF. DNA of the CDR3: TGTGCCAGCAGCTTAGTCAGTGCCGCCTCCTACGAGCAGTACTTC.

This CDR3 reads CASSSDYEQYF. In DNA, the CDR3 is TGTGCCAGCAGCTCGGACTACGAGCAGTACTTC. J is TRBJ2-7 and V is TRBV7-9; D is undetermined. The V and J ends lost 4 bases and 3 bases respectively, with 4 bases between them. Germline V CDR1 and CDR2: SEHNR, FQNEAQ (reference sequence). The CDR3 has 11 amino acids.

The V call is TRBV5-1, the J call TRBJ2-7, with D unresolved. Germline CDR1 and CDR2: SGHRS and YFSETQ. V gave up 3 bases and J gave up 5 bases, with 12 bases separating them. There are 13 residues in the CDR3. CDR3 region: CASSSQTFNEQYF. The CDR3 nucleotides are TGCGCCAGCAGCTCCCAGACATTCAACGAGCAGTACTTC.

This clone turned up a few times. This chain joins TRBV29-1 and TRBJ2-2; possibly TRBD1 or TRBD2 for D (5 bases each). The germline CDR1 and CDR2 sequences are SQVTM and ANQGSEA. The CDR3 length is 12 residues. Deletions cut 4 bases from V and 8 bases from J, with 11 bases between. The CDR3 region has the DNA TGCAGCGTTGGGGACCGGGCAGGGGAGCTGTTTTTT. This translates into CSVGDRAGELFF.

This sequence joins TRBV11-1 and TRBJ1-1; no clear D. The germline V gene has CDR1 SGHAT and CDR2 FQDESV (reference sequence). This CDR3 spans 12 amino acids. V dropped 2 bases and J dropped 1 base, with 2 bases sitting between them. The CDR3 DNA reads as TGTGCCAGCAGCTTAAAGAACACTGAAGCTTTCTTT. It specifies CASSLKNTEAFF.

This chain joins TRBV25-1 and TRBJ2-3, with 8 positions matching TRBD1. Trimming removed 4 bases from V and 0 bases from J; junction bases left unmatched: 3. The CDR3 has 15 amino acids. Per germline, CDR1 MGHDK and CDR2 SYGVNS. CDR3 sequence reads: CASSATGVSTDTQYF. In DNA form, the CDR3 reads TGTGCCAGCAGTGCGACAGGGGTTAGCACAGATACGCAGTATTTT.

This clone occurred a few times. This chain's CDR3 is CSVAAAKYYEQYF. The CDR3 coding sequence is TGCAGCGTTGCGGCAGCCAAATACTACGAGCAGTACTTC. The chain carries TRBV29-1 and TRBJ2-7; D is undetermined. The CDR3 extends over 13 amino acids. Germline loops: CDR1 SQVTM, CDR2 ANQGSEA. The V end was cut by 4 bases, the J end by 3 bases, with 13 bases between.

This clone was found a few times. The chain uses TRBV4-1 and TRBJ2-1; 12 bases fit TRBD2. Trimming removed 3 bases from V and 9 bases from J; junction bases left unmatched: 9. The V gene's germline CDR1 is MGHRA and CDR2 YSYEKL. This CDR3 is built from 16 residues. The CDR3 nucleotides are TGCGCCAGCAGCCATTCTAGCGGGAGGGCCTTGGGTGAGCAGTTCTTC. Translating it yields CASSHSSGRALGEQFF.